This TCR beta chain was recorded in a study of blood T cell repertoires in COVID-19. Assay: immunoSEQ multiplex PCR; the TCRdb copy retains only in-frame clones and omits some. The table has about 46,000 clones, approximately 83% seen once. The CDR3 sequence is 18 residues long. Germline assignment: CDR1 MGHRA and CDR2 YSYEKL. V was cut by 0 bases and J by 6 bases, with 23 bases left in between. The chain joins TRBV4-1 to TRBJ1-2, with a weak D call TRBD1 (5 bases). Sequencing was done on a sample of peripheral blood. This sequence originates from a human donor in a cohort sampled during active COVID-19. The donor label of this sample is uncertain. CDR3 in amino acids: CASSQDPSGPRGGHGYTF. The CDR3 nucleotides read TGCGCCAGCAGCCAAGATCCTAGCGGGCCCCGGGGGGGACATGGCTACACCTTC.